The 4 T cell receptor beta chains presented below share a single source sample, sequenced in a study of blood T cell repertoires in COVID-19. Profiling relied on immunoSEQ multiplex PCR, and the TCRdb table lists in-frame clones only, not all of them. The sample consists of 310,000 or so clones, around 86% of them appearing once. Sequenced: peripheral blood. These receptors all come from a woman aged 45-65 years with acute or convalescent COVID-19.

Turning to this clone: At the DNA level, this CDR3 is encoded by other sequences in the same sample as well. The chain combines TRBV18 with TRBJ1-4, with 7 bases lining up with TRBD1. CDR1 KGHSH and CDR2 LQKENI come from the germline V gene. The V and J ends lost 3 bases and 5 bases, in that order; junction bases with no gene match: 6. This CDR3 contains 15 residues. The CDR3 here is CASSPPGQRNEKLFF. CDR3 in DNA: TGTGCCAGCTCACCGCCGGGACAGAGGAATGAAAAACTGTTTTTT.

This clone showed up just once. For the CDR3, the DNA is TGTGCCAGCACCGACAGGCACACAGATACGCAGTATTTT. The encoded protein is CASTDRHTDTQYF. The rearrangement links TRBV5-6 to TRBJ2-3; weak D call: TRBD1 (6 bases). CDR3 length: 13 residues. In germline, CDR1 is SGHDT, CDR2 YYEEEE. The V end lost 6 bases, the J end lost 2 bases, and 10 bases lay between the germline ends. Complete variable domain (other parts from reference TRBV5-6 and TRBJ2-3): DAGVTQSPTHLIKTRGQQVTLRCSPKSGHDTVSWYQQALGQGPQFIFQYYEEEERQRGNFPDRFSGHQFPNYSSELNVNALLLGDSALYLCASTDRHTDTQYFGPGTRLTVL.

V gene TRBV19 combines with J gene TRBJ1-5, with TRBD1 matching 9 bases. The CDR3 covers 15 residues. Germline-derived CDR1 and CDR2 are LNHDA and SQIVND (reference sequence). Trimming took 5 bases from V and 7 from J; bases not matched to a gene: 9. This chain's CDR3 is CASSRSGTGYQPQHF. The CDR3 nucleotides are TGTGCCAGTAGTCGATCCGGGACAGGGTACCAGCCCCAGCATTTT. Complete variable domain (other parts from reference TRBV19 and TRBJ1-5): DGGITQSPKYLFRKEGQNVTLSCEQNLNHDAMYWYRQDPGQGLRLIYYSQIVNDFQKGDIAEGYSVSREKKESFPLTVTSAQKNPTAFYLCASSRSGTGYQPQHFGDGTRLSIL.

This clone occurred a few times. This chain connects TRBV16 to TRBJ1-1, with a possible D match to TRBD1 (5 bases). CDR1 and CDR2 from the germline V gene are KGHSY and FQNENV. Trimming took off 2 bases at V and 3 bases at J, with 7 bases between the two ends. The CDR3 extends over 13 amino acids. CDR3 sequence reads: CASSQVRDTEAFF. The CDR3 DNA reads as TGTGCCAGCAGCCAAGTCAGGGACACTGAAGCTTTCTTT.